The 8 T cell receptor beta chains below were found in one sample sequenced in a study of shared clonotypes between healthy human individuals. Only in-frame clones appear in the TCRdb table, and some are missing; sequencing was by immunoSEQ multiplex PCR. The repertoire holds approximately 640,000 clones, with 90% as singletons. Sequencing was carried out using memory CD8+ T cells from PBMCs. Described subset: CD45RO+ cells pooled with CCR7-negative TemRA cells. Source of these receptors: a man aged 18 to 35 in good health. Some clones in this sample may be carry-over from other donors' samples.

This chain links TRBV7-2 with TRBJ2-2; D is unresolved. The CDR3 contains 15 residues. Between the trimmed V and J ends, which lost 1 base and 0 bases, there was a span of 6 bases. Germline values: CDR1 SGHTA, CDR2 FQGNSA. In DNA, the CDR3 is TGTGCCAGCAGCTTAGGCGGAACGAACACCGGGGAGCTGTTTTTT. Translated, it gives CASSLGGTNTGELFF.

This chain links TRBV5-1 with TRBJ1-1, with D tentatively TRBD1 (5 bases). The CDR3 has 14 residues. Germline lookup yields CDR1 SGHRS and CDR2 YFSETQ. Trimming took off 0 bases at V and 3 bases at J, with 9 bases between the two ends. CDR3 DNA sequence: TGCGCCAGCAGCTTGGGAGACAGTTACACTGAAGCTTTCTTT. Translation gives CASSLGDSYTEAFF.

J is TRBJ2-1 and V is TRBV5-1, with 11 bases identical to TRBD2. Germline V CDR1 and CDR2: SGHRS, YFSETQ. The CDR3 is 15 residues long. J was trimmed by 5 bases and V by 4 bases; bases with no gene match: 5. In nucleotides, the CDR3 is TGCGCCAGCAGCAATGGGACTAGCGGTCACAATGAGCAGTTCTTC. Translation: CASSNGTSGHNEQFF.

The chain combines TRBV11-3 with TRBJ2-1, with D unresolved. Per germline, CDR1 SGHNT and CDR2 YENEEA. V lost 4 bases, J lost 7 bases, and 5 bases lay in between. This CDR3 is built from 11 residues. The CDR3 loop reads CASSSRNEQFF. As DNA, the CDR3 is TGTGCCAGCAGCTCCCGTAATGAGCAGTTCTTC.

The genes are TRBV27 and TRBJ1-2, with D possibly TRBD1 on 6 matching bases. The germline gives CDR1 MNHEY, CDR2 SMNVEV (reference sequence). With 6 bases removed from V and 4 bases from J, the gap between germline ends came to 21 bases. The CDR3 runs 16 residues. The CDR3 bases are TGTGCCAGCAGCGCATCTGCAGGGGAGCTAGGCTATGGCTACACCTTC. Translating it yields CASSASAGELGYGYTF.

The chain has TRBV27 and TRBJ2-3; D might be TRBD1 (5 bases). With 2 bases removed from V and 5 bases from J, the gap between germline ends came to 14 bases. There are 15 residues in the CDR3. Per the germline V gene, CDR1 is MNHEY and CDR2 is SMNVEV (reference sequence). The CDR3 protein is CASSLLRWGRDTQYF. In nucleotides, the CDR3 is TGTGCCAGCAGTTTACTCCGGTGGGGCCGAGATACGCAGTATTTT.

The rearrangement joins TRBV27 to TRBJ1-4, with TRBD1 as a possible D gene (6 bases). Germline values: CDR1 MNHEY, CDR2 SMNVEV (reference sequence). This CDR3 comprises 15 residues. V lost 4 bases and J lost 12, with 21 bases in between. The CDR3 loop is CASSSRQDERGELFF. CDR3 coding DNA: TGTGCCAGCAGTTCCCGACAGGACGAAAGGGGGGAACTGTTTTTT.

The chain has TRBV4-1 and TRBJ2-3; TRBD1 aligns across 9 bases. Germline CDR1 is MGHRA and CDR2 is YSYEKL. V was clipped by 3 bases and J by 3 bases; unmatched bases: 7. This CDR3 spans 16 amino acids. The chain's CDR3 is CASSHFATGGTDTQYF. For the CDR3, the DNA is TGCGCCAGCAGCCATTTCGCGACAGGGGGGACAGATACGCAGTATTTT.